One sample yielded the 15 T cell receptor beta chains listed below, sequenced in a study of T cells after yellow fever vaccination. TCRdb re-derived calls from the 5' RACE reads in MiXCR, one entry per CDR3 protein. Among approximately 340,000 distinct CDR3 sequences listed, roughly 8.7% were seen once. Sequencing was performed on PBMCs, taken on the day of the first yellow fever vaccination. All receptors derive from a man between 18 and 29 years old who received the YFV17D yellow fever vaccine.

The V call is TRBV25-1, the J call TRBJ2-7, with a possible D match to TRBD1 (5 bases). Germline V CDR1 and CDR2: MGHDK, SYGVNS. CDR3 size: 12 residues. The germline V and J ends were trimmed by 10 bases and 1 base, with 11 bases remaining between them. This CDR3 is CATKQDSYEQYF. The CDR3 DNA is TGTGCCACTAAACAGGATTCCTACGAGCAGTACTTC.

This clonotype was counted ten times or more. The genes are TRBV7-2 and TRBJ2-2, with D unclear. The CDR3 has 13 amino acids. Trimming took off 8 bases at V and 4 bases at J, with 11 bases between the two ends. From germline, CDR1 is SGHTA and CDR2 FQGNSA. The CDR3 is CASGPFPTGELFF. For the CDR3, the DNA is TGTGCCAGCGGTCCGTTTCCCACCGGGGAGCTGTTTTTT.

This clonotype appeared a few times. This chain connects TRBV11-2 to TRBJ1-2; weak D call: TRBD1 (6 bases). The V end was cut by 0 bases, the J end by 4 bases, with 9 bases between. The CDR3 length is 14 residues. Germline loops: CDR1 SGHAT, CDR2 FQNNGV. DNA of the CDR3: TGTGCCAGCAGCTTAGATCAGGGGAGCTATGGCTACACCTTC. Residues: CASSLDQGSYGYTF.

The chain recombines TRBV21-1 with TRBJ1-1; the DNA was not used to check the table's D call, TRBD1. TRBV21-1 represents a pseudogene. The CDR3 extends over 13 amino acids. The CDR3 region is CASSKGGQGEAFF. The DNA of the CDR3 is TGTGCCAGCAGCAAAGGGGGGCAGGGTGAAGCTTTCTTT.

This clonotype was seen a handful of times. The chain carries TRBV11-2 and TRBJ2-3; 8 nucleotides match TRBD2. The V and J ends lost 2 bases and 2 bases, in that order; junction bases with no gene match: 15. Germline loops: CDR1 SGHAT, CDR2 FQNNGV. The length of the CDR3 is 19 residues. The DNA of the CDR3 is TGTGCCAGCAGCTTAAAGGCTGGTGGAGTAGCGGGGTTCACAGATACGCAGTATTTT. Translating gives CASSLKAGGVAGFTDTQYF.

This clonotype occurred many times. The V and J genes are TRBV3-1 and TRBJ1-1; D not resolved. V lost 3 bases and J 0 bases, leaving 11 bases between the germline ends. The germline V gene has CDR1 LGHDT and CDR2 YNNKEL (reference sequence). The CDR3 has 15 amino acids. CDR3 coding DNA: TGTGCCAGCAGCCAGTTTCGCAGCATGAACACTGAAGCTTTCTTT. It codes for CASSQFRSMNTEAFF.

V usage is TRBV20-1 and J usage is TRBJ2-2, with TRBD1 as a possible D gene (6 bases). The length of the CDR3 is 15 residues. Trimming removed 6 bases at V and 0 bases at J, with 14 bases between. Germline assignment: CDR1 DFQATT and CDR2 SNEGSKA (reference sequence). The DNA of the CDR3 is TGCAGTGCCACAGGGAAAGAGACGAACACCGGGGAGCTGTTTTTT. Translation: CSATGKETNTGELFF.

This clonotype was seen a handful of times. The CDR3 loop reads CASSPPASGGNEQFF. Here the CDR3 DNA reads TGTGCCAGCTCACCACCGGCTAGCGGGGGAAATGAGCAGTTCTTC. The V and J genes are TRBV18 and TRBJ2-1; TRBD2 agrees at 10 bases. The ends lost 0 bases at V and 7 bases at J; junction bases unmatched: 3. Germline V gene data show CDR1 as KGHSH and CDR2 as LQKENI. CDR3 length equals 15 residues.

CDR3 amino acids: CASRDLGSDTQYF. In DNA form, the CDR3 reads TGTGCCAGCAGAGACTTAGGGTCAGATACGCAGTATTTT. V gene TRBV6-2 or TRBV6-3 combines with J gene TRBJ2-3; D unresolved. CDR1 MNHEY and CDR2 SVGEGT come from the germline V gene. The CDR3 is 13 residues long. The V end lost 6 bases, the J end lost 4 bases, and 11 bases lay between the germline ends.

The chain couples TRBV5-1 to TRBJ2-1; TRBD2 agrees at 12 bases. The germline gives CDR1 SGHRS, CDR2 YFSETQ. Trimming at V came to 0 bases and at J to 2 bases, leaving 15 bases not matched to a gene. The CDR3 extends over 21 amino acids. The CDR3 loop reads CASSLEGFGGGLAGTYNEQFF. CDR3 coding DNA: TGCGCCAGCAGCTTGGAGGGTTTTGGGGGAGGACTAGCGGGGACCTACAATGAGCAGTTCTTC.

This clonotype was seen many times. As DNA, the CDR3 is TGTGCCAGCAGCTCCGACAGGGGACGGGAGACCCAGTACTTC. Its translation: CASSSDRGRETQYF. The V and J genes are TRBV7-9 and TRBJ2-5, with 8 positions matching TRBD1. This CDR3 region has 14 residues. V lost 4 bases and J lost 5; bases outside the gene matches: 6. Germline V gene data show CDR1 as SEHNR and CDR2 as FQNEAQ (reference sequence). The full variable domain, rest sourced from reference TRBV7-9 and TRBJ2-5, is DTGVSQNPRHKITKRGQNVTFRCDPISEHNRLYWYRQTLGQGPEFLTYFQNEAQLEKSRLLSDRFSAERPKGSFSTLEIQRTEQGDSAMYLCASSSDRGRETQYFGPGTRLLVL.

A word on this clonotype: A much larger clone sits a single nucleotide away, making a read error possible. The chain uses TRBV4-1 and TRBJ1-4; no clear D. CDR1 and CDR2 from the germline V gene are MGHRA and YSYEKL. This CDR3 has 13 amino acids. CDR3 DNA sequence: TGCGCCAGCAGCCAAGGACAAAATGATAAACTGTTTTTT. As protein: CASSQGQNDKLFF.

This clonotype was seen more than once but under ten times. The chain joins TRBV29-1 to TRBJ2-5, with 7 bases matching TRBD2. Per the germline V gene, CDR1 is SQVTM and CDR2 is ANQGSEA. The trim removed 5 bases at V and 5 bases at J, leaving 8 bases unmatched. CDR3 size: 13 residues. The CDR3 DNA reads TGCAGCGTTAACGGGGGGATTGGCGAGACCCAGTACTTC. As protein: CSVNGGIGETQYF. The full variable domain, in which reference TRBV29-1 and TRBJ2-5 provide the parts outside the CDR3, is SAVISQKPSRDICQRGTSLTIQCQVDSQVTMMFWYRQQPGQSLTLIATANQGSEATYESGFVIDKFPISRPNLTFSTLTVSNMSPEDSSIYLCSVNGGIGETQYFGPGTRLLVL.

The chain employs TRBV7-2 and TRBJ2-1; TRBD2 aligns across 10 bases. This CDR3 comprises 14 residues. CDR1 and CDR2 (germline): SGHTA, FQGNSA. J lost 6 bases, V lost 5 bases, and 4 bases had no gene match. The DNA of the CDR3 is TGTACCAGCAGCCCAAGCGGGGGGGTCAATGAGCAGTTCTTC. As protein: CTSSPSGGVNEQFF.

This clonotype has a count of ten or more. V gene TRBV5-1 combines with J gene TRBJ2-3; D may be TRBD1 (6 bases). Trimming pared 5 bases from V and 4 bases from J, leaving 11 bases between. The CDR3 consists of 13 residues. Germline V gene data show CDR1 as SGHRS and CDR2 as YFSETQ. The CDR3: CASSPEGADTQYF. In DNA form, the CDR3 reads TGCGCCAGCAGTCCCGAGGGGGCAGATACGCAGTATTTT.